The 17 T cell receptor beta chains below come from one sample, sequenced in a study of pediatric ulcerative colitis. Sequenced by immunoSEQ multiplex PCR; TCRdb stores in-frame clones only, minus some. Of around 64,000 clones listed, roughly nine tenths were seen once; the top ten hold roughly 3%. Source material: blood. All receptors derive from a boy aged 5-17 years with severe ulcerative colitis.

The CDR3 protein is CASSQLTGGYGYTF. The CDR3 DNA sequence: TGTGCCAGCAGCCAGCTGACAGGGGGATATGGCTACACCTTC. The chain carries TRBV7-9 and TRBJ1-2; 9 positions match TRBD1. V shed 5 bases, J shed 5 bases, and the junction held 6 bases outside the gene matches. Per the germline V gene, CDR1 is SEHNR and CDR2 is FQNEAQ (reference sequence). The CDR3 sequence is 14 residues long.

The V and J genes are TRBV7-9 and TRBJ1-4, with a possible D match to TRBD1 (5 bases). Germline CDR1 and CDR2: SEHNR and FQNEAQ (reference sequence). Trimming shortened V by 5 bases and J by 4 bases, and 11 bases separated the two germline ends. The CDR3 runs 14 residues. CDR3 DNA: TGTGCCAGCAGCCTGGGGGACGGTAATGAAAAACTGTTTTTT. Amino acids: CASSLGDGNEKLFF.

V usage is TRBV29-1 and J usage is TRBJ2-7; maybe TRBD2 (6 bases). There are 13 residues in the CDR3. Between the trimmed V and J ends, which lost 3 bases and 0 bases, there was a span of 9 bases. The germline V gene has CDR1 SQVTM and CDR2 ANQGSEA. CDR3 region: CSVEGLYSYEQYF. For the CDR3, the DNA is TGCAGCGTTGAGGGACTTTACTCCTACGAGCAGTACTTC.

This sequence joins TRBV18 and TRBJ1-1; 7 bases are shared with TRBD1. Per the germline V gene, CDR1 is KGHSH and CDR2 is LQKENI. The CDR3 is made up of 15 amino acids. The J segment lost 3 bases and the V segment lost 3 bases, leaving 7 bases of the junction unmatched. For the CDR3, the DNA is TGTGCCAGCTCACCCGGCCCGGGACAGTACACTGAAGCTTTCTTT. The encoded protein is CASSPGPGQYTEAFF.

This sequence joins TRBV7-2 and TRBJ2-3, with 13 bases fitting TRBD2. The CDR3 spans 17 residues. V shed 1 base, J shed 1 base, and the junction held 2 bases outside the gene matches. Germline V gives CDR1 SGHTA, CDR2 FQGNSA. CDR3 sequence (DNA): TGTGCCAGCAGCTTAGGCACTAGCGGGAGGGGCACAGATACGCAGTATTTT. Its translation is CASSLGTSGRGTDTQYF.

V gene TRBV9 combines with J gene TRBJ2-1; D not certain. CDR3 length: 14 residues. Germline V lookup: CDR1 SGDLS, CDR2 YYNGEE. Between the trimmed V and J ends, which lost 3 bases and 9 bases, there was a span of 16 bases. As DNA, the CDR3 is TGTGCCAGCAGCGGGCGCGGACCGGTGGGTGAGCAGTTCTTC. This translates into CASSGRGPVGEQFF.

The chain carries TRBV9 and TRBJ2-1; 9 bases map to TRBD2. This CDR3 has 18 residues. V lost 0 bases, J lost 1 base, and 8 bases stayed unmatched. The germline CDR1 and CDR2 sequences are SGDLS and YYNGEE. Here the CDR3 reads CASSVAGVAGASYNEQFF. The CDR3 DNA reads TGTGCCAGCAGCGTAGCTGGGGTAGCGGGAGCATCCTACAATGAGCAGTTCTTC.

V gene TRBV6-1 combines with J gene TRBJ2-3, with TRBD2 matching over 8 bases. Germline CDR1 reads MNHNS; CDR2 reads SASEGT. V was clipped by 4 bases and J by 5 bases; unmatched bases: 5. The CDR3 totals 14 residues. CDR3: CASSVAGGGDTQYF. The CDR3 nucleotides read TGTGCCAGCAGTGTTGCGGGAGGAGGAGATACGCAGTATTTT.

This rearrangement joins TRBV7-6 to TRBJ2-7; possibly TRBD1 for D (5 bases). The CDR3 is made up of 16 amino acids. V lost 1 base to trimming and J lost 0 bases, with 13 bases between them. Germline CDR1 SGHVS, CDR2 FNYEAQ. The CDR3: CASSLGTRALSYEQYF. CDR3 in DNA: TGTGCCAGCAGCTTAGGGACAAGGGCCCTCTCCTACGAGCAGTACTTC.

This rearrangement joins TRBV4-3 to TRBJ2-1; 14 bases fit TRBD2. Unmatched junction bases numbered 4, after V lost 0 bases and J lost 6 bases. The CDR3 has 17 residues. Germline CDR1 LGHNA, CDR2 YSLEER. CDR3 nucleotide sequence: TGCGCCAGCAGCCAAGATTCGGGACTAGCGGGAGTCAATGAGCAGTTCTTC. It codes for CASSQDSGLAGVNEQFF.

Of note for this clone: One junction end does not reproduce the germline sequence, and a read error may be involved. The rearrangement uses TRBV30 and TRBJ1-4; a weak D match, TRBD1 (5 bases). The CDR3 extends over 17 amino acids. Germline V gene sequence: CDR1 GTSNPN, CDR2 SVGIG (reference sequence). The CDR3 protein is CAWSVSGTHATNVKLFF. CDR3 coding DNA: TGTGCCTGGAGTGTATCCGGGACGCATGCAACTAATGTAAAACTGTTTTTT.

The J gene is TRBJ2-7, the V gene TRBV29-1; D may be TRBD1 (6 bases). Trimming cost V 8 bases and J 2 bases, with 10 bases left between them. The length of the CDR3 is 11 residues. Germline assignment: CDR1 SQVTM and CDR2 ANQGSEA. CDR3 sequence (DNA): TGCAGCTCAAGGACAGCCTACGAGCAGTACTTC. Encoded protein: CSSRTAYEQYF.

The chain employs TRBV30 and TRBJ2-7; D possibly matches TRBD1 or TRBD2 (5 bases each). The CDR3 covers 13 residues. Germline V CDR1 and CDR2: GTSNPN, SVGIG (reference sequence). The V end was cut by 2 bases, the J end by 3 bases, with 11 bases between. CDR3 amino acids: CAWSWDQSYEQYF. The CDR3 nucleotides are TGTGCCTGGAGTTGGGACCAAAGCTACGAGCAGTACTTC.

This clone occurred once. The chain uses TRBV6-4 and TRBJ2-2; 7 bases match TRBD1. V lost 6 bases, J lost 1 base, and 2 bases stayed unmatched. Germline CDR1 reads MRHNA; CDR2 reads SNTAGT. The CDR3 consists of 14 residues. The CDR3 sequence is CASRGQRNTGELFF. The DNA of the CDR3 is TGTGCCAGCAGGGGACAGAGGAACACCGGGGAGCTGTTTTTT.

The genes are TRBV7-8 and TRBJ1-5; no reliable D call. Germline V gene data show CDR1 as SGHVS and CDR2 as FQNEAQ. The germline V and J ends were trimmed by 5 bases and 1 base, with 15 bases remaining between them. The CDR3 is 16 residues long. CDR3 loop: CASSALGLSSNQPQHF. In DNA form, the CDR3 reads TGTGCCAGCAGCGCCCTTGGCCTATCGAGCAATCAGCCCCAGCATTTT.

The V call is TRBV5-4, the J call TRBJ2-5; D possibly corresponds to TRBD1 (6 bases). Germline assignment: CDR1 SGHNT and CDR2 YYREEE (reference sequence). This CDR3 has 16 amino acids. Between the trimmed V and J ends, which lost 7 bases and 2 bases, there was a span of 21 bases. The CDR3 here is CASSPSTGTLQETQYF. The CDR3 region has the DNA TGTGCCAGCTCGCCTTCCACCGGGACACTTCAAGAGACCCAGTACTTC.

The chain has TRBV5-1 and TRBJ2-5; D perhaps matches TRBD2 (5 bases). The CDR3 sequence is 16 residues long. From germline, CDR1 is SGHRS and CDR2 YFSETQ. The V end was cut by 0 bases, the J end by 1 base, with 13 bases between. The CDR3 loop reads CASSLGLAGGQETQYF. CDR3 sequence (DNA): TGCGCCAGCAGCTTGGGGCTAGCAGGTGGCCAAGAGACCCAGTACTTC.